This TCR beta chain is from a study of tumor and adjacent non-tumor tissue in lung cancer (dated by TCRdb to 2017 to 2018). In the study overall: By cancer type, the cohort comprised 12 to 13 adenocarcinoma patients, a couple of squamous cell carcinoma patients and 1 small cell lung cancer patient. The study compared bulk TCRbeta repertoires from lung tumor tissue and matched distant non-tumor lung tissue of some 15 lung cancer patients. Sequencing generated a total of some 130 million productive TCRbeta reads, averaging about 4 million reads per sample. For each patient, one tumor sample and one normal lung sample were taken, giving around 30 paired specimens that underwent TCRbeta CDR3 sequencing. Ages among the 15 or so patients ranged from roughly 30 to 76 years, there were approximately ten men and 5 women, and disease was at TNM stage I to III. Overall results and qualifications from the work: Peripheral blood was not sequenced, so blood TCRbeta repertoires in these lung cancer patients were not examined. The top 100 clones accounted for a significantly larger cumulative portion of the repertoire in normal lung than in tumor tissue. The sequencing platform is not named in the methods, and unique molecular identifiers are not mentioned. Tumor tissue showed significantly higher TCR diversity (inverse Simpson) than normal lung tissue, at around 450 vs 150 (P = 0.0075, Mann-Whitney U test). TCR diversity was significantly higher in younger patients, and greater tumor TCR diversity was associated with shorter overall survival and shorter disease-free survival. Only 15 or so patients were included in the cohort, and the need for larger samples and more detailed clinical data was noted by the authors.

The germline V gene encodes CDR1 SGHNT and CDR2 YYREEE (reference sequence). V is shortened by 4 bases, J by 5 bases, and the region joining them spans 17 bases. Taken from cysteine to phenylalanine, the CDR3 has 15 residues. Kept here is only the CDR3 DNA, which spans 45 bases and is read in frame from base 1. Bulk unsorted tissue served as the source for RNA extraction, and RNA quality was assessed using a NanoDrop ND-1000 and an Agilent 2100. For the normal lung samples, distant non-tumor tissue was collected more than 3 cm away from the tumor edge. The donors were newly diagnosed lung cancer patients admitted for thoracic surgery in China from August to November 2014 who had not received prior chemotherapy. Anyone who had undergone radiotherapy or chemotherapy before, or who had another cancer at the same time, was left out of the study. Surgical tissue pieces of about 1-2.3 cm3 were preserved in RNAlater solution and were kept at -80 degrees C until use.

Comment on this clonotype: The specificity of this receptor is unknown. No much larger clone is present one base from it, and per-base qualities are unavailable.

Library prep was done by multiplex PCR. The sequencer listed for this sample is Illumina HiSeq 2500. TCRbeta libraries were constructed through three rounds of nested PCR with primers (Table S4) according to protocols adapted from ARM-PCR. PCR products of 200-500 bp were gel-excised and purified with the QIAquick gel extraction kit before sequencing. As for how the authors treated the data: Trimmomatic was used to clean the reads, FLASH was used to merge the reads into complete CDR3 sequences, and MiTCR was used to assign the reads to V(D)J germline segments. Clonal diversity was calculated as the inverse Simpson's index using VDJtools. A read counted as productive if the sequence was in-frame and lacked a premature stop codon. TCRdb trimmed the raw reads at Q25, called clones with MiXCR and kept productive beta chains. Entries are consolidated by CDR3 protein sequence, retaining the most common genes and DNA. It is TCRdb's table, rather than the study itself, that gives the V and J calls and clone size. This sample comprises around 80,000 distinct CDR3 sequences, around 76% of them detected only once. The ten largest make up 40% of the sample.

Material for sequencing was distant non-tumor lung tissue. This clonotype originated in a man between 65 and 85 years old with non-small cell lung cancer. Recombination linked TRBV5-4 to TRBJ2-3, with no reliable assignment of the D segment. The DNA reads as follows: TGTGCCAGCAGCGCCGAACGAACTATCCAAGATACGCAGTATTTT. Translation gives CASSAERTIQDTQYF.